Included here is one T cell receptor beta chain sequence, with context. Authors' methods: How many nucleated cells were present was estimated from reference gene primer amplification. Clones were sequenced by immunoSEQ multiplex PCR, and TCRdb holds only the in-frame ones, with some missing. V, J and clone size are those of that table, while D and trimming were read from the DNA. This table has under 110,000 clones, over 55% appearing once. The data belong to a study of blood T cell repertoires in COVID-19. The wider study: The United States, Italy and Spain supplied acute and convalescent COVID-19 samples. Sources were T cells, B-cell-depleted T cells, or PBMCs; the material itself was cDNA or gDNA.

J gave up 5 bases and V 4 bases, and 3 bases lay outside the gene matches. The CDR3 runs 13 residues. The germline V gene has CDR1 SQVTM and CDR2 ANQGSEA. The chain has TRBV29-1 and TRBJ2-2, with TRBD1 matching 8 bases. The TCR originated in a human donor with acute or convalescent COVID-19. The donor label of this sample is uncertain. The sequencing input was peripheral blood. The CDR3 protein is CSVGYRGTGELFF. CDR3 sequence (DNA): TGCAGCGTTGGTTACAGGGGGACCGGGGAGCTGTTTTTT.